Below are 27 T cell receptor beta chains sequenced from a single sample in a study of CD4 T cells in relation to SARS-CoV-2 and coronaviruses. Their target antigens are unknown. CD4+ T cells from unexposed donors were obtained before the COVID-19 pandemic (2011-2018). After 10 to 11 days of culture, CD4+ T cells were isolated. Sequencing was performed with immunoSEQ multiplex PCR; in TCRdb, only in-frame clones are kept and a portion is missing. The sample has fewer than 20,000 clones, about four fifths seen once. Specimen: CD4+ T cells from PBMCs, cultured in vitro. These receptors were taken from a human donor in good health.

This clone has more than one count but fewer than ten. The J gene is TRBJ1-6, the V gene TRBV11-3; D remains ambiguous. The CDR3 sequence is 12 residues long. Trimming shortened V by 2 bases and J by 14 bases, and 10 bases separated the two germline ends. Germline CDR1 SGHNT, CDR2 YENEEA. The CDR3 nucleotides are TGTGCCAGCAGCTTAAAGGGTTTCGCCCTCCACTTT. Its translation is CASSLKGFALHF.

The chain links TRBV30 to TRBJ1-5; D gene uncertain. Germline V gene sequence: CDR1 GTSNPN, CDR2 SVGIG (reference sequence). The V end was cut by 5 bases, the J end by 4 bases, with 9 bases between. This CDR3 has 12 residues. The CDR3 nucleotides read TGTGCCTGGTCTGGTGGGAATCAGCCCCAGCATTTT. Protein product: CAWSGGNQPQHF.

The chain links TRBV5-4 to TRBJ2-2; D is perhaps TRBD1 (6 bases). V shed 2 bases and J shed 5 bases, with 16 bases lying between them. Germline assignment: CDR1 SGHNT and CDR2 YYREEE (reference sequence). This CDR3 has 16 amino acids. CDR3 loop: CASSLPDQRGTGELFF. The DNA of the CDR3 is TGTGCCAGCAGCTTACCGGATCAGAGGGGGACCGGGGAGCTGTTTTTT.

The genes are TRBV6-5 and TRBJ1-2, with D unresolved. From germline, CDR1 is MNHEY and CDR2 SVGAGI. Trimming removed 6 bases from V and 4 bases from J, with 12 bases in between. This CDR3 comprises 13 residues. CDR3 sequence: CASRMDGSYGYTF. The CDR3 DNA follows: TGTGCCAGCAGGATGGACGGTTCCTATGGCTACACCTTC.

V gene TRBV2 combines with J gene TRBJ2-7; the match to TRBD2 covers 11 bases. CDR3 length equals 16 residues. The V segment lost 2 bases and the J segment 6 bases; nucleotides outside the gene matches: 9. Germline V gives CDR1 SNHLY, CDR2 FYNNEI. The CDR3 bases are TGTGCCAGCAGTGAAACTAGCGGGAGCATCCTCCCCGAGCAGTACTTC. As protein: CASSETSGSILPEQYF. The full variable domain, in which reference TRBV2 and TRBJ2-7 provide the parts outside the CDR3, is EPEVTQTPSHQVTQMGQEVILRCVPISNHLYFYWYRQILGQKVEFLVSFYNNEISEKSEIFDDQFSVERPDGSNFTLKIRSTKLEDSAMYFCASSETSGSILPEQYFGPGTRLTVT.

The chain employs TRBV2 and TRBJ2-7; TRBD1 might be the D (5 bases). Per germline, CDR1 SNHLY and CDR2 FYNNEI. V was shortened by 0 bases and J by 7 bases, with 7 bases between the two germline ends. The CDR3 sequence is 12 residues long. Written as DNA, the CDR3 is TGTGCCAGCAGTGAAGCCAGGGATGAGCAGTACTTC. It encodes CASSEARDEQYF.

The chain uses TRBV11-2 and TRBJ2-3; 10 bases line up with TRBD2. V lost 2 bases, J lost 2 bases, and 7 bases stayed unmatched. The CDR3 spans 17 residues. Germline loops: CDR1 SGHAT, CDR2 FQNNGV. The CDR3 DNA sequence: TGTGCCAGCAGCTTATGGACTAGCGGAGATCTCACAGATACGCAGTATTTT. This gives the protein CASSLWTSGDLTDTQYF.

V is TRBV7-2 and J is TRBJ2-6; D perhaps matches TRBD1 (6 bases). Germline CDR1 SGHTA, CDR2 FQGNSA. With 5 bases removed from V and 0 bases from J, the gap between germline ends came to 20 bases. The CDR3 has 19 residues. The CDR3 DNA sequence: TGTGCCAGCAGCATAGGTAGAGGGACACGGCTCTCTGGGGCCAACGTCCTGACTTTC. It codes for CASSIGRGTRLSGANVLTF.

The chain employs TRBV5-6 and TRBJ1-1; D is unresolved. With 6 bases removed from V and 1 base from J, the gap between germline ends came to 7 bases. Per the germline V gene, CDR1 is SGHDT and CDR2 is YYEEEE. This CDR3 has 12 residues. The CDR3 here is CASTKSNTEAFF. The CDR3 DNA is TGTGCCAGCACAAAGTCGAACACTGAAGCTTTCTTT. Full variable domain (rest looked up from reference TRBV5-6 and TRBJ1-1): DAGVTQSPTHLIKTRGQQVTLRCSPKSGHDTVSWYQQALGQGPQFIFQYYEEEERQRGNFPDRFSGHQFPNYSSELNVNALLLGDSALYLCASTKSNTEAFFGQGTRLTVV.

The V and J genes are TRBV27 and TRBJ2-3; D is uncertain. V gave up 6 bases and J gave up 2 bases, with 15 bases separating them. CDR3 size: 15 residues. Germline lookup yields CDR1 MNHEY and CDR2 SMNVEV (reference sequence). CDR3 residues: CASRHALYHTDTQYF. CDR3 DNA: TGTGCCAGCAGGCACGCCCTTTATCACACAGATACGCAGTATTTT.

The chain combines TRBV6-1 with TRBJ1-2; no clear D. With 3 bases removed from V and 8 bases from J, the gap between germline ends came to 16 bases. Germline V gives CDR1 MNHNS, CDR2 SASEGT. The CDR3 runs to 14 residues. The CDR3 nucleotides are TGTGCCAGCAGTGATATCTGGACCCGGAGGGGCTACACCTTC. Its protein is CASSDIWTRRGYTF.

This rearrangement joins TRBV2 to TRBJ2-1, with D hard to call. V shed 6 bases and J shed 6 bases, with 18 bases lying between them. Per the germline V gene, CDR1 is SNHLY and CDR2 is FYNNEI. The CDR3 spans 15 residues. This chain's CDR3 is CASRKRWASLNEQFF. CDR3 bases: TGTGCCAGCAGAAAACGTTGGGCCTCACTCAATGAGCAGTTCTTC.

This chain links TRBV19 with TRBJ2-4, with 10 bases fitting TRBD1. V was pared by 5 bases and J by 2 bases, with 12 bases of the junction left unmatched. This CDR3 contains 18 residues. The V gene's germline CDR1 is LNHDA and CDR2 SQIVND (reference sequence). The CDR3 region is CASSSDGTGDGSKNIQYF. DNA for the CDR3: TGTGCCAGTAGTTCCGATGGGACAGGGGATGGATCCAAAAACATTCAGTACTTC.

V gene TRBV2 combines with J gene TRBJ2-7; 12 bases fit TRBD1. The length of the CDR3 is 15 residues. The germline gives CDR1 SNHLY, CDR2 FYNNEI. V dropped 7 bases and J dropped 6; count of bases not matched to a gene: 10. CDR3 amino acids: CASTLGGTGGAEQYF. In DNA, the CDR3 is TGTGCCAGCACCCTTGGTGGGACAGGGGGCGCCGAGCAGTACTTC.

The V call is TRBV6-5, the J call TRBJ1-1; D is ambiguous. This CDR3 is built from 13 residues. The ends were cut back, 6 bases at V and 4 bases at J, with 12 bases in the middle. CDR1 is MNHEY, CDR2 SVGAGI, per germline. The CDR3 reads CASSRGSFTEAFF. CDR3 sequence (DNA): TGTGCCAGCAGCCGCGGGTCATTCACTGAAGCTTTCTTT.

This chain connects TRBV21-1 to TRBJ1-1. TRBV21-1 is deemed a pseudogene. The CDR3 covers 17 residues. CDR3 nucleotides: TGTGCCAGCAGCAAAGCGCCCATAGGACTTGGGGACACTGAAGCTTTCTTT. It codes for CASSKAPIGLGDTEAFF.

A single count supports this clone. This chain connects TRBV18 to TRBJ2-2; D is unresolved. V lost 6 bases, J lost 1 base, and 9 bases lay in between. CDR1 is KGHSH, CDR2 LQKENI, per germline. CDR3 length: 14 residues. The CDR3 protein is CASSPDGNTGELFF. CDR3 in DNA: TGTGCCAGCTCCCCGGACGGGAACACCGGGGAGCTGTTTTTT. Based on the CDR3 plus reference TRBV18 and TRBJ2-2, the full variable domain is NAGVMQNPRHLVRRRGQEARLRCSPMKGHSHVYWYRQLPEEGLKFMVYLQKENIIDESGMPKERFSAEFPKEGPSILRIQQVVRGDSAAYFCASSPDGNTGELFFGEGSRLTVL.

This clone showed up just a few times. The chain has TRBV28 and TRBJ2-1, with a possible D match to TRBD2 (7 bases). Trimming left V 6 bases short and J 2 bases short, with 14 bases between. There are 15 residues in the CDR3. Germline V gene sequence: CDR1 MDHEN, CDR2 SYDVKM. Written as DNA, the CDR3 is TGTGCCAGCAGGGGGGGGGCGGCAGCCTACAATGAGCAGTTCTTC. It translates to CASRGGAAAYNEQFF.

The chain links TRBV28 to TRBJ1-2; D ambiguous. CDR1 MDHEN and CDR2 SYDVKM come from the germline V gene. The CDR3 runs 12 residues. Trimming cost V 4 bases and J 0 bases, with 3 bases left between them. Here the CDR3 DNA reads TGTGCCAGCAGTTGGGCTAACTATGGCTACACCTTC. This gives the protein CASSWANYGYTF.

This clone has just one count. The chain links TRBV11-2 to TRBJ2-5, with D perhaps being TRBD1 or TRBD2 (5 bases each). The CDR3 contains 15 residues. CDR1 is SGHAT and CDR2 is FQNNGV in the germline V gene. V gave up 5 bases and J gave up 1 base, with 14 bases separating them. As DNA, the CDR3 is TGTGCCAGCAGCCCGGCGATTGGGGGCCAAGAGACCCAGTACTTC. Translating gives CASSPAIGGQETQYF.

CDR3 bases: TGCGCCAGCAGCTTGTCGTTAAGGGACAATGAGCAGTTCTTC. As protein: CASSLSLRDNEQFF. The J gene is TRBJ2-1, the V gene TRBV5-1; D not resolved. V lost 1 base, J lost 5 bases, and 10 bases lay in between. Germline values: CDR1 SGHRS, CDR2 YFSETQ. This CDR3 region has 14 residues.

The J gene is TRBJ1-1, the V gene TRBV6-5; D may be TRBD1 (5 bases). Trimming left V 7 bases short and J 3 bases short, with 15 bases between. The CDR3 has 14 residues. The germline V gene has CDR1 MNHEY and CDR2 SVGAGI. DNA for the CDR3: TGTGCCAGCACCACTCGGGGACCCTACACTGAAGCTTTCTTT. Protein product: CASTTRGPYTEAFF.

The genes are TRBV6-2 or TRBV6-3 and TRBJ2-3; 13 nucleotides agree with TRBD2. Germline values: CDR1 MNHEY, CDR2 SVGEGT. V was pared by 5 bases and J by 4 bases, with 6 bases of the junction left unmatched. CDR3 length: 16 residues. CDR3 coding DNA: TGTGCCAGCAGTACCCGGACTAGCGGGAGCCCAGATACGCAGTATTTT. It encodes CASSTRTSGSPDTQYF.

The chain has TRBV5-1 and TRBJ1-4; maybe TRBD1 (6 bases). The CDR3 sequence is 15 residues long. Looked up from germline, CDR1 is SGHRS and CDR2 is YFSETQ. The V gene lost 4 bases and the J gene lost 7 bases, with 17 bases spanning the gap. The CDR3 nucleotides read TGCGCCAGCAGCCCAAGGACAGATCGGGGTGAAAAACTGTTTTTT. Encoded protein: CASSPRTDRGEKLFF.

J is TRBJ2-1 and V is TRBV6-5; maybe TRBD2 (5 bases). Germline CDR1 is MNHEY and CDR2 is SVGAGI. The CDR3 totals 14 residues. Trimming stripped 5 bases from V and 4 bases from J, with 12 bases between. Here the CDR3 DNA reads TGTGCCAGCAGTCCCCGGGAAGGGTACAATGAGCAGTTCTTC. It encodes CASSPREGYNEQFF.

V gene TRBV7-8 combines with J gene TRBJ1-4; no clear D gene. Germline V gene lookup returns CDR1 SGHVS and CDR2 FQNEAQ. Trimming shortened V by 5 bases and J by 3 bases, and 10 bases separated the two germline ends. The CDR3 has 14 amino acids. The CDR3 spells CASSRSSSNEKLFF. As DNA, the CDR3 is TGTGCCAGCAGCCGCAGTTCTTCTAATGAAAAACTGTTTTTT.

This clone was found once. The gene calls are TRBV24-1 and TRBJ1-1, with D hard to call. The CDR3 totals 12 residues. Germline V gene data show CDR1 as KGHDR and CDR2 as SFDVKD. Trimming cost V 5 bases and J 3 bases, with 6 bases left between them. The DNA for the CDR3 is TGTGCCACCAGTGCGAGGGACACTGAAGCTTTCTTT. Its protein product is CATSARDTEAFF.